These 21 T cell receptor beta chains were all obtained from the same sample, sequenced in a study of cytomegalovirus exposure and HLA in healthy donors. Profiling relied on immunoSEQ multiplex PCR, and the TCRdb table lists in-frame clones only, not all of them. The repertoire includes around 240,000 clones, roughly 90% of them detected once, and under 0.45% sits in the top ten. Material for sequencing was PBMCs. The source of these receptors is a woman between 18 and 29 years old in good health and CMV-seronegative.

The CDR3 DNA reads TGTGCCAGCAGTTACGCCAGGGCTGGCTACACCTTC. Translated: CASSYARAGYTF. The chain carries TRBV6-5 and TRBJ1-2; D might be TRBD1 (5 bases). The V gene's germline CDR1 is MNHEY and CDR2 SVGAGI. V dropped 2 bases and J dropped 7 bases, with 8 bases sitting between them. The length of the CDR3 is 12 residues.

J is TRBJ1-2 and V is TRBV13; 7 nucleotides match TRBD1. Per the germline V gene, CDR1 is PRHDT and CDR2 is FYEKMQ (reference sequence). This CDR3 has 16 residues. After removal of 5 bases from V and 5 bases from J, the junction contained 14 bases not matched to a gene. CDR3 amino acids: CASSGGDRANRYGYTF. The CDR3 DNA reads TGTGCCAGCAGCGGTGGGGACAGAGCTAACCGGTATGGCTACACCTTC.

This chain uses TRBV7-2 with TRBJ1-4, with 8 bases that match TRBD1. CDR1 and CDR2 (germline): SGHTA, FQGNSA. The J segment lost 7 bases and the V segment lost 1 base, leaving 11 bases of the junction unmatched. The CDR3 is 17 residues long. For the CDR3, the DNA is TGTGCCAGCAGCTTAGTCTTACAGGGACAGGCTTTTGAAAAACTGTTTTTT. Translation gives CASSLVLQGQAFEKLFF.

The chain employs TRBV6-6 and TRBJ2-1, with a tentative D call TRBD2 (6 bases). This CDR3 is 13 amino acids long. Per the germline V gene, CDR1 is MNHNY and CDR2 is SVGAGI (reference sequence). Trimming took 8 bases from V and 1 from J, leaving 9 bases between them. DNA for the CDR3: TGTGCCAGCGGGGGACTTTCCTACAATGAGCAGTTCTTC. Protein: CASGGLSYNEQFF.

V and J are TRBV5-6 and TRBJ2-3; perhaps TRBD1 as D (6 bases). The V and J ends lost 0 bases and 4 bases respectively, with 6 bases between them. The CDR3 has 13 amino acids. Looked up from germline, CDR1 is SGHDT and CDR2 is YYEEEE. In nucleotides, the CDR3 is TGTGCCAGCAGCTTGGACAGGGCAGATACGCAGTATTTT. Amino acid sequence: CASSLDRADTQYF.

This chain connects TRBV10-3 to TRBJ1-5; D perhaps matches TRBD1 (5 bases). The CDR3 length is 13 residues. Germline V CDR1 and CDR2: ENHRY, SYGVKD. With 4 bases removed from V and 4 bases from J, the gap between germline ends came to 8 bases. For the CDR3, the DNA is TGTGCCATCAGTGCTCAGGGAAATCAGCCCCAGCATTTT. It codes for CAISAQGNQPQHF.

The CDR3 reads CASRIGLVSGELFF. The CDR3 nucleotides read TGTGCCAGCAGAATAGGACTAGTCTCCGGGGAGCTGTTTTTT. The chain carries TRBV28 and TRBJ2-2; the match to TRBD2 covers 7 bases. The CDR3 extends over 14 amino acids. Germline CDR1 reads MDHEN; CDR2 reads SYDVKM. Trimming removed 6 bases from V and 6 bases from J; junction bases left unmatched: 7.

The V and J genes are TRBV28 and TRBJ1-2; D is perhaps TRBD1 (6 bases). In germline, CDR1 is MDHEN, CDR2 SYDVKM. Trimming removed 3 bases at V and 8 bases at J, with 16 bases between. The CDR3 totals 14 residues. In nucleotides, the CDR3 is TGTGCCAGCAGTTTGGCAGGGGATCCGAGGGGCTACACCTTC. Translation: CASSLAGDPRGYTF.

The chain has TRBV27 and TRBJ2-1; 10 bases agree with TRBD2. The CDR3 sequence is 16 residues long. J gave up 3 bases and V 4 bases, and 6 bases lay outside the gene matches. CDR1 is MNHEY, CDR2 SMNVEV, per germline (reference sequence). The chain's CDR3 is CASSSSTSGFYNEQFF. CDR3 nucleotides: TGTGCCAGCAGTTCCTCGACTAGCGGGTTCTACAATGAGCAGTTCTTC.

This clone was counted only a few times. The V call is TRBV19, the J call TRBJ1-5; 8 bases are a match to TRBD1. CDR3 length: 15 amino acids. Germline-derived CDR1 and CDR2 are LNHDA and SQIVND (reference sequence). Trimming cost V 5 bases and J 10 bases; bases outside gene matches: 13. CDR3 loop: CASSLTGGISGPQHF. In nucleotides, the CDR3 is TGTGCCAGTAGTCTCACAGGGGGGATCTCCGGACCCCAGCATTTT.

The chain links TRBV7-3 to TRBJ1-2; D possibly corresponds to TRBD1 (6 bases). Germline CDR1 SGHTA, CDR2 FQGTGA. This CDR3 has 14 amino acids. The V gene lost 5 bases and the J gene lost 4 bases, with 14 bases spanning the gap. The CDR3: CASSPSGGGYGYTF. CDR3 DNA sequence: TGTGCCAGCAGCCCATCGGGGGGCGGCTATGGCTACACCTTC. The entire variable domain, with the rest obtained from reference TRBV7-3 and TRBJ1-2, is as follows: GAGVSQTPSNKVTEKGKYVELRCDPISGHTALYWYRQSLGQGPEFLIYFQGTGAADDSGLPNDRFFAVRPEGSVSTLKIQRTERGDSAVYLCASSPSGGGYGYTFGSGTRLTVV.

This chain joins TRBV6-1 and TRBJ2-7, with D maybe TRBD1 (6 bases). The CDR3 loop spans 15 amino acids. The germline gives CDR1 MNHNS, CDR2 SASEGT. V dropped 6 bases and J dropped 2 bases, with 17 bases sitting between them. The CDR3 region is CASRLGQTVTYEQYV. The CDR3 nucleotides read TGTGCCAGCAGATTAGGACAGACAGTAACCTACGAGCAGTACGTC.

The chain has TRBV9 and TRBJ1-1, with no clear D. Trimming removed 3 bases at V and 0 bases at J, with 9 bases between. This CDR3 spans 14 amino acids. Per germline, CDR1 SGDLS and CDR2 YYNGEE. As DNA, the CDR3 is TGTGCCAGCAGCGGACCCGACTTGAACACTGAAGCTTTCTTT. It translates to CASSGPDLNTEAFF. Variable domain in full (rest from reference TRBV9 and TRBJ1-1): DSGVTQTPKHLITATGQRVTLRCSPRSGDLSVYWYQQSLDQGLQFLIQYYNGEERAKGNILERFSAQQFPDLHSELNLSSLELGDSALYFCASSGPDLNTEAFFGQGTRLTVV.

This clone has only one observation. The CDR3: CASSHGLGDRGYEQYF. CDR3 nucleotide sequence: TGCGCCAGCAGCCATGGACTAGGGGACCGGGGCTACGAGCAGTACTTC. The chain recombines TRBV4-3 with TRBJ2-7; the match to TRBD2 covers 7 bases. Germline V gene data show CDR1 as LGHNA and CDR2 as YSLEER. CDR3 length equals 16 residues. V was pared by 3 bases and J by 3 bases, with 11 bases of the junction left unmatched.

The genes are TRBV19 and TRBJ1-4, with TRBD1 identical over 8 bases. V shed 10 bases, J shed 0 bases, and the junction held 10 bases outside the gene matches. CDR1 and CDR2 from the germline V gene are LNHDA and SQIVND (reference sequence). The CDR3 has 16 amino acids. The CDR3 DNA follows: TGTGCCACCGTCGACAGGGGCCAAGCAACTAATGAAAAACTGTTTTTT. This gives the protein CATVDRGQATNEKLFF.

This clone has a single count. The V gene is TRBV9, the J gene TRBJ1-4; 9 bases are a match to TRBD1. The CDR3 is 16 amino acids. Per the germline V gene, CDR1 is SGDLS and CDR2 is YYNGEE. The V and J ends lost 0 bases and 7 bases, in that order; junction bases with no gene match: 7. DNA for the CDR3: TGTGCCAGCAGCGTAGGAGAGGGACAGGGCGGTGAAAAACTGTTTTTT. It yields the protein CASSVGEGQGGEKLFF.

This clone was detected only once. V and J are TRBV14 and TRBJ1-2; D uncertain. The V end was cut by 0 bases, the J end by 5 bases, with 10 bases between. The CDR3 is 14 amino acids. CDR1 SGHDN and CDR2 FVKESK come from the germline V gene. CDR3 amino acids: CASSQEQIIYGYTF. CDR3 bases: TGTGCCAGCAGCCAAGAACAGATAATATATGGCTACACCTTC.

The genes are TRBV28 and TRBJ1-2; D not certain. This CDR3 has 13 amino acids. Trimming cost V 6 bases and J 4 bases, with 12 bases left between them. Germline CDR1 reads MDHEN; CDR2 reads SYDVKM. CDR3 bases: TGTGCCAGCAGGACTCGGGGTTTCTATGGCTACACCTTC. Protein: CASRTRGFYGYTF.

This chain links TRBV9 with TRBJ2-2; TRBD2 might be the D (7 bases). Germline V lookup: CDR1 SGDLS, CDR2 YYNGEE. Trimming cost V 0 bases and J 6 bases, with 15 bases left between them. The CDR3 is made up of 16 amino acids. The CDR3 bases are TGTGCCAGCAGCGTAGTGGCAGGGGAGGGTCCCGGGGAGCTGTTTTTT. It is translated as CASSVVAGEGPGELFF.

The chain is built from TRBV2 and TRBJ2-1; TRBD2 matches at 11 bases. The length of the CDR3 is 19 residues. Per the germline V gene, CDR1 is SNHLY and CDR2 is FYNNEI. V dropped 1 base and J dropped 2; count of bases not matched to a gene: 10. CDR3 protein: CASSEDPPTSGGPYNEQFF. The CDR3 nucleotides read TGTGCCAGCAGTGAAGATCCCCCCACTAGCGGGGGCCCCTACAATGAGCAGTTCTTC. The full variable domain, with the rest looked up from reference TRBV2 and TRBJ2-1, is EPEVTQTPSHQVTQMGQEVILRCVPISNHLYFYWYRQILGQKVEFLVSFYNNEISEKSEIFDDQFSVERPDGSNFTLKIRSTKLEDSAMYFCASSEDPPTSGGPYNEQFFGPGTRLTVL.

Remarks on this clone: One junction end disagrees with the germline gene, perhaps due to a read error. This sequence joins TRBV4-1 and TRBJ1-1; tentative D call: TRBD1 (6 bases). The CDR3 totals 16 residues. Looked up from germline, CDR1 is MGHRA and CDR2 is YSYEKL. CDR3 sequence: CASSQKAWQGNAEAFF. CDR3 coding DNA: TGCGCCAGCAGCCAAAAAGCGTGGCAGGGGAACGCTGAAGCTTTCTTT.